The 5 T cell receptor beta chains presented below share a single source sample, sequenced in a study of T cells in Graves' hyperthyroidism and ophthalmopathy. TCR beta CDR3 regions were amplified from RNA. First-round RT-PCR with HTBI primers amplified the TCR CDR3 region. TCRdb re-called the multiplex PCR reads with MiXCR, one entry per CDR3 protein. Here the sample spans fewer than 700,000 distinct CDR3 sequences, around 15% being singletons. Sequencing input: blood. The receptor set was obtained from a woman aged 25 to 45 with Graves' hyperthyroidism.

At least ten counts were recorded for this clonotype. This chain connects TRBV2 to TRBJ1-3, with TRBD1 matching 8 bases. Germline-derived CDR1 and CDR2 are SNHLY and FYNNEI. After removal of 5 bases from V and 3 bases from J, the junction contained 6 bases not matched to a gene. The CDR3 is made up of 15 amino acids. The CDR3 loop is CASSLQGAYGNTIYF. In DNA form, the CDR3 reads TGTGCCAGCAGTCTTCAGGGGGCGTATGGAAACACCATATATTTT.

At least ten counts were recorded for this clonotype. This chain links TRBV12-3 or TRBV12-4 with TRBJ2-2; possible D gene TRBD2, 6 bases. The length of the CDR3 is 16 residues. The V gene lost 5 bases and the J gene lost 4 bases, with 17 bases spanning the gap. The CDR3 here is CASSPPLGRSTGELFF. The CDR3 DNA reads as TGTGCCAGCAGTCCGCCCCTCGGGAGAAGCACCGGGGAGCTGTTTTTT.

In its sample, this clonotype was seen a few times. The chain's CDR3 is CASSLGDSRNEKLFF. CDR3 sequence (DNA): TGTGCCAGCAGCTTAGGGGACAGCCGAAATGAAAAACTGTTTTTT. This sequence joins TRBV7-9 and TRBJ1-4, with 7 bases fitting TRBD1. The length of the CDR3 is 15 residues. CDR1 SEHNR and CDR2 FQNEAQ come from the germline V gene (reference sequence). V dropped 1 base and J dropped 5; count of bases not matched to a gene: 4.

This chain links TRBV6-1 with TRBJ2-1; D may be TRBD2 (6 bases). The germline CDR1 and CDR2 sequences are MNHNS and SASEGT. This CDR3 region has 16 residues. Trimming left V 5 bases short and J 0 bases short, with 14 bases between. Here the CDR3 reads CASSYPGVGSYNEQFF. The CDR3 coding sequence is TGTGCCAGCAGTTACCCGGGAGTCGGCTCCTACAATGAGCAGTTCTTC.

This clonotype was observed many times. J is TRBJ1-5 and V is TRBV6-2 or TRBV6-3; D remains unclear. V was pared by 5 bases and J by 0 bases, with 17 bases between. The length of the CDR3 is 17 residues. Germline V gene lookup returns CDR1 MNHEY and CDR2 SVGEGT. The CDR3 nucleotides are TGTGCCAGCAGTCCTTCCGGGAGTTATCCTAGCAATCAGCCCCAGCATTTT. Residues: CASSPSGSYPSNQPQHF.